The 30 T cell receptor beta chains reported below all come from one sample, sequenced in a study of CD8 T cells in ankylosing spondylitis. Study results and caveats: Within ankylosing spondylitis blood, a TCR beta motif made up of seven to nine highly homologous variants appeared to be characteristic.

The antigens for these receptors are not known. TCRdb re-analysed the 5' RACE reads in MiXCR, keeping a single row per CDR3 protein. The sample holds around 770,000 distinct CDR3 sequences; 10% to 15% are singletons and the top ten take 0.51%. The sequenced material came from blood, either unsorted or a sorted T cell fraction (not recorded which). These TCRs come from a male donor with ankylosing spondylitis.

This clonotype was seen many times. The rearrangement joins TRBV5-1 to TRBJ2-7; weak D call: TRBD2 (6 bases). V was pared by 3 bases and J by 5 bases, with 15 bases between. This CDR3 is built from 14 residues. Germline CDR1 and CDR2: SGHRS and YFSETQ. DNA for the CDR3: TGCGCCAGCAGCTGGAGGGAATCTCGAGACGAGCAGTACTTC. Residues: CASSWRESRDEQYF. Variable domain in full (rest from reference TRBV5-1 and TRBJ2-7): KAGVTQTPRYLIKTRGQQVTLSCSPISGHRSVSWYQQTPGQGLQFLFEYFSETQRNKGNFPGRFSGRQFSNSRSEMNVSTLELGDSALYLCASSWRESRDEQYFGPGTRLTVT.

This chain uses TRBV10-3 with TRBJ2-5; D remains ambiguous. From germline, CDR1 is ENHRY and CDR2 SYGVKD. The CDR3 consists of 12 residues. V was shortened by 3 bases and J by 1 base, with 3 bases between the two germline ends. CDR3 loop: CAISDPQETQYF. In DNA, the CDR3 is TGTGCCATCAGTGACCCCCAAGAGACCCAGTACTTC.

This clonotype was seen more than once but under ten times. This chain connects TRBV6-1 to TRBJ1-1; D is ambiguous. CDR1 and CDR2 from the germline V gene are MNHNS and SASEGT. CDR3 length: 14 amino acids. The V end lost 2 bases, the J end lost 1 base, and 8 bases lay between the germline ends. The CDR3: CASSERWSNTEAFF. The CDR3 nucleotides are TGTGCCAGCAGTGAACGATGGTCGAACACTGAAGCTTTCTTT.

This chain links TRBV20-1 with TRBJ1-6, with 8 bases lining up with TRBD1. Germline CDR1 and CDR2: DFQATT and SNEGSKA (reference sequence). The V segment lost 2 bases and the J segment 13 bases; nucleotides outside the gene matches: 13. There are 15 residues in the CDR3. CDR3 region: CSARPPQGVRSPLHF. The CDR3 region has the DNA TGCAGTGCTAGACCCCCACAGGGGGTGCGCAGCCCCCTCCACTTT.

This clonotype was detected a few times. The chain couples TRBV5-1 to TRBJ2-1; TRBD1 agrees at 11 bases. This CDR3 spans 15 amino acids. The trim removed 6 bases at V and 7 bases at J, leaving 9 bases unmatched. Germline CDR1 SGHRS, CDR2 YFSETQ. The CDR3 DNA sequence: TGCGCCAGCAAAACAGGGACAGGGGGTGGAAATGAGCAGTTCTTC. It is translated as CASKTGTGGGNEQFF.

V usage is TRBV6-2 or TRBV6-3 and J usage is TRBJ1-6; no clear D. The CDR3 covers 15 residues. Germline V gives CDR1 MNHEY, CDR2 SVGEGT. V was pared by 2 bases and J by 6 bases, with 11 bases between. The DNA for the CDR3 is TGTGCCAGCAGTTACAGAAGGTCTAGTAATTCACCCCTCCACTTT. This encodes CASSYRRSSNSPLHF.

This clonotype was detected ten times or more. The gene calls are TRBV5-1 and TRBJ2-1, with 9 bases aligning to TRBD2. CDR1 and CDR2 (germline): SGHRS, YFSETQ. The CDR3 is 14 residues long. Trimming cost V 0 bases and J 5 bases; bases outside gene matches: 0. The CDR3 region is CASSLVAGDNEQFF. Written as DNA, the CDR3 is TGCGCCAGCAGCTTGGTAGCGGGAGACAATGAGCAGTTCTTC.

CDR3 bases: TGCAGTGCTAGAGATGACCATCATGAAAAACTGTTTTTT. This sequence encodes CSARDDHHEKLFF. The gene calls are TRBV20-1 and TRBJ1-4; D is uncertain. V lost 0 bases, J lost 6 bases, and 8 bases lay in between. Germline values: CDR1 DFQATT, CDR2 SNEGSKA (reference sequence). This CDR3 region has 13 residues.

This clonotype was seen ten or more times. V usage is TRBV7-2 and J usage is TRBJ1-5, with D unclear. Germline V lookup: CDR1 SGHTA, CDR2 FQGNSA. This CDR3 spans 14 amino acids. Trimming removed 5 bases from V and 2 bases from J, with 10 bases in between. The CDR3 nucleotides read TGTGCCAGCAGCGATCGGACGCGCAATCAGCCCCAGCATTTT. Translated: CASSDRTRNQPQHF.

The chain links TRBV11-3 to TRBJ2-1, with D perhaps TRBD2 (6 bases). V lost 6 bases and J 7 bases, leaving 13 bases between the germline ends. The CDR3 consists of 13 residues. Looked up from germline, CDR1 is SGHNT and CDR2 is YENEEA. The CDR3: CASSTFGGNEQFF. CDR3 coding DNA: TGTGCCAGCAGTACTTTCGGGGGAAATGAGCAGTTCTTC.

This sequence joins TRBV5-6 and TRBJ2-3; D uncertain. This CDR3 is built from 16 residues. With 3 bases removed from V and 6 bases from J, the gap between germline ends came to 20 bases. Per the germline V gene, CDR1 is SGHDT and CDR2 is YYEEEE. The CDR3 loop is CASSSPMRTSGDTQYF. The CDR3, as DNA: TGTGCCAGCAGCTCGCCGATGCGGACCTCTGGGGATACGCAGTATTTT.

The chain has TRBV7-9 and TRBJ2-7; TRBD1 agrees at 11 bases. CDR1 and CDR2 (germline): SEHNR, FQNEAQ (reference sequence). This CDR3 is 15 amino acids long. The ends lost 2 bases at V and 7 bases at J; junction bases unmatched: 7. CDR3 DNA sequence: TGTGCCAGCAGCTTAATCGGACAGGGGGCTGAAGAGCAGTACTTC. Its translation: CASSLIGQGAEEQYF.

This sequence joins TRBV5-4 and TRBJ1-6, with unresolved D. CDR1 is SGHNT, CDR2 YYREEE, per germline (reference sequence). The ends were cut back, 4 bases at V and 10 bases at J, with 12 bases in the middle. CDR3 length: 13 amino acids. The CDR3 is CASSVKAGSPLHF. DNA for the CDR3: TGTGCCAGCAGCGTAAAAGCGGGGTCACCCCTCCACTTT.

This clonotype has more than one count but fewer than ten. This chain uses TRBV7-2 with TRBJ2-7; TRBD1 matches at 8 bases. J was trimmed by 3 bases and V by 6 bases; bases with no gene match: 10. CDR3 length: 15 residues. Germline V gene sequence: CDR1 SGHTA, CDR2 FQGNSA. CDR3 protein: CASRSGDRPYYEQYF. For the CDR3, the DNA is TGTGCCAGCAGGTCGGGGGACAGGCCGTACTACGAGCAGTACTTC.

In this sample, this clonotype turned up many times. V and J are TRBV29-1 and TRBJ2-3, with TRBD2 as a possible D gene (5 bases). This CDR3 is 15 amino acids long. The germline V gene encodes CDR1 SQVTM and CDR2 ANQGSEA. The V gene lost 2 bases and the J gene lost 9 bases, with 21 bases spanning the gap. This chain's CDR3 is CSVEQVRGGSRTQYF. CDR3 coding DNA: TGCAGCGTTGAACAGGTCAGAGGAGGCTCAAGGACGCAGTATTTT.

Only a few counts were recorded for this clonotype. The gene calls are TRBV20-1 and TRBJ2-5; unclear D gene. Deletions cut 6 bases from V and 3 bases from J, with 17 bases between. The CDR3 has 14 amino acids. In germline, CDR1 is DFQATT, CDR2 SNEGSKA (reference sequence). CDR3 bases: TGCAGTGCCTTAGACTGGCTCTTGAAAGAGACCCAGTACTTC. As protein: CSALDWLLKETQYF.

This clonotype was observed a few times. The chain is built from TRBV7-9 and TRBJ2-7; no definite D call. Trimming stripped 5 bases from V and 4 bases from J, with 12 bases between. Germline assignment: CDR1 SEHNR and CDR2 FQNEAQ (reference sequence). The CDR3 is 13 residues long. This CDR3 reads CASSRRSTYEQYF. The CDR3 bases are TGTGCCAGCAGCCGACGAAGTACATACGAGCAGTACTTC.

The V call is TRBV7-6, the J call TRBJ2-1, with 10 bases aligning to TRBD1. The CDR3 length is 16 residues. The germline CDR1 and CDR2 sequences are SGHVS and FNYEAQ. The trim removed 4 bases at V and 7 bases at J, leaving 10 bases unmatched. CDR3 sequence (DNA): TGTGCCAGCAGCTCTCCACTCAGACAGGGGGCGAATGAGCAGTTCTTC. It specifies CASSSPLRQGANEQFF.

The gene calls are TRBV24-1 and TRBJ2-3; no reliable D call. Trimming took 1 base from V and 6 from J, leaving 4 bases between them. This CDR3 comprises 12 residues. Germline V gene sequence: CDR1 KGHDR, CDR2 SFDVKD. The CDR3 is CATSDLGDTQYF. The CDR3 DNA sequence: TGTGCCACCAGTGATTTAGGGGATACGCAGTATTTT.

This clonotype was observed a handful of times. The chain recombines TRBV6-2 or TRBV6-3 with TRBJ2-7; 8 nucleotides line up with TRBD2. The V gene's germline CDR1 is MNHEY and CDR2 SVGEGT. Germline trimming cut 5 bases from V and 1 base from J; bases unmatched to any gene: 7. CDR3 size: 15 residues. The CDR3, as DNA: TGTGCCAGCAGTACCGGGACTAGGGGTTCCTACGAGCAGTACTTC. Translating it yields CASSTGTRGSYEQYF.

This clonotype was detected a few times. V usage is TRBV10-3 and J usage is TRBJ1-6, with a weak D call TRBD1 (5 bases). CDR3 length: 15 residues. Germline CDR1 and CDR2: ENHRY and SYGVKD. The germline V and J ends were trimmed by 6 bases and 8 bases, with 17 bases remaining between them. CDR3: CAISQAAGSDSPLHF. CDR3 DNA sequence: TGTGCCATCAGCCAAGCAGCAGGGTCCGATTCACCCCTCCACTTT.

This clonotype was counted ten times or more. V is TRBV6-6 and J is TRBJ2-5; perhaps TRBD1 as D (6 bases). This CDR3 has 12 amino acids. Germline CDR1 MNHNY, CDR2 SVGAGI (reference sequence). The V gene lost 6 bases and the J gene lost 3 bases, with 8 bases spanning the gap. The DNA of the CDR3 is TGTGCCAGCAGGGGACATGAAGAGACCCAGTACTTC. Its translation is CASRGHEETQYF.

This clonotype was recorded many times. The gene calls are TRBV7-2 and TRBJ1-5; D might be TRBD1 (5 bases). This CDR3 is built from 15 residues. The germline V gene encodes CDR1 SGHTA and CDR2 FQGNSA. The ends were cut back, 5 bases at V and 3 bases at J, with 14 bases in the middle. The CDR3 protein is CASSPGTANNQPQHF. Written as DNA, the CDR3 is TGTGCCAGCAGCCCCGGGACGGCCAACAATCAGCCCCAGCATTTT. The variable domain in full, completed from reference TRBV7-2 and TRBJ1-5, reads GAGVSQSPSNKVTEKGKDVELRCDPISGHTALYWYRQSLGQGLEFLIYFQGNSAPDKSGLPSDRFSAERTGGSVSTLTIQRTQQEDSAVYLCASSPGTANNQPQHFGDGTRLSIL.

In this sample, this clonotype turned up a few times. The chain links TRBV28 to TRBJ2-6; D is possibly TRBD1 or TRBD2 (5 bases each). The CDR3 covers 18 residues. CDR1 MDHEN and CDR2 SYDVKM come from the germline V gene. Trimming left V 7 bases short and J 0 bases short, with 19 bases between. CDR3 nucleotide sequence: TGTGCCAGCACTGGCTTGCTAGGGGACCGCTCTGGGGCCAACGTCCTGACTTTC. Encoded protein: CASTGLLGDRSGANVLTF.

This clonotype was seen only a few times. V gene TRBV5-1 combines with J gene TRBJ2-7, with TRBD2 as a possible D gene (6 bases). V shed 0 bases and J shed 1 base, with 11 bases lying between them. CDR1 SGHRS and CDR2 YFSETQ come from the germline V gene. The CDR3 consists of 15 residues. The CDR3, as DNA: TGCGCCAGCAGCTTGGGCGAAGGACTATCCTACGAGCAGTACTTC. Translated: CASSLGEGLSYEQYF.

The rearrangement joins TRBV27 to TRBJ2-3; 12 bases map to TRBD2. This CDR3 has 16 amino acids. The germline CDR1 and CDR2 sequences are MNHEY and SMNVEV (reference sequence). The V and J ends lost 1 base and 4 bases, in that order; junction bases with no gene match: 3. The CDR3 nucleotides are TGTGCCAGCAGTTTATGGCTAGCGGGGGGGCCAGATACGCAGTATTTT. Its protein is CASSLWLAGGPDTQYF.

The sample holds a few counts of this clonotype. The chain carries TRBV5-1 and TRBJ2-7; 7 positions match TRBD2. From germline, CDR1 is SGHRS and CDR2 YFSETQ. After removal of 2 bases from V and 2 bases from J, the junction contained 10 bases not matched to a gene. CDR3 length equals 16 residues. The CDR3 is CASSFPVLGTTYEQYF. The CDR3 nucleotides are TGCGCCAGCAGCTTCCCAGTTCTAGGGACTACCTACGAGCAGTACTTC.

This clonotype occurred many times. The V and J genes are TRBV29-1 and TRBJ2-1, with D tentatively TRBD2 (6 bases). From germline, CDR1 is SQVTM and CDR2 ANQGSEA. The V gene lost 4 bases and the J gene lost 7 bases, with 14 bases spanning the gap. The length of the CDR3 is 13 residues. CDR3 in amino acids: CSVGWAGINEQFF. The CDR3 DNA follows: TGCAGCGTTGGTTGGGCGGGGATTAATGAGCAGTTCTTC.

This clonotype was counted between two and nine times. The rearrangement joins TRBV29-1 to TRBJ1-3; 8 positions match TRBD1. V gave up 4 bases and J gave up 6 bases; unmatched junction bases: 5. The germline V gene encodes CDR1 SQVTM and CDR2 ANQGSEA. The CDR3 loop spans 13 amino acids. The CDR3 here is CSVVTDRENTIYF. The CDR3 DNA reads as TGCAGCGTTGTAACGGACAGGGAAAACACCATATATTTT.

The chain joins TRBV5-1 to TRBJ2-5; no clear D gene. Trimming pared 3 bases from V and 4 bases from J, leaving 13 bases between. Looked up from germline, CDR1 is SGHRS and CDR2 is YFSETQ. The CDR3 runs to 14 residues. CDR3 in amino acids: CASSSRGFAETQYF. The CDR3, as DNA: TGCGCCAGCAGCTCCCGTGGCTTTGCAGAGACCCAGTACTTC.